This TCR beta chain was retrieved from a study of OX40 agonist ivuxolimab in advanced cancers. Regarding the study in general: The costimulatory receptor OX40 (CD134) was targeted by ivuxolimab, a fully human IgG2 agonistic monoclonal antibody. The point of sequencing TCRbeta in the periphery was to test whether ivuxolimab changed TCR sequence diversity and drove clonal T-cell expansion. The paper reports the monotherapy dose-escalation portion (N of about 54 patients) of the phase I ivuxolimab trial. Of the approximately 50 dose-escalation patients, hepatocellular carcinoma was present in roughly 19, melanoma in around 15, renal cell carcinoma in 9 and head and neck cancer in 9. Partial responses occurred in three dose-escalation patients: two with cutaneous melanoma and one with hepatocellular carcinoma. In the dose-escalation cohort, 82.7% of patients were male, and the mean age was approximately 64 years, with a range of about 23 to 80. Intravenous ivuxolimab was administered to patients every 2 weeks at six dose levels: 0.01, 0.1, 0.3, 1.5, 3 and 10 mg/kg. Prior anti-PD-1, anti-PD-L1 or anti-CTLA-4 therapy was permitted, and checkpoint inhibitors had been received by about 44% of dose-escalation patients. Here is what the overall study found, with its caveats: At doses of 0.1 to 3.0 mg/kg, clonal expansion of both CD4+ and CD8+ T cells in blood was seen between baseline and week 6. On average, CD8+ T cells showed more expanded clones than CD4+ T cells after ivuxolimab. Antigen specificity was not determined for the clonally expanded peripheral T cells. In the 0.1-3.0 mg/kg groups, partial responders were among the patients with the lowest normalized peripheral clonal expansion, particularly in CD8+ T cells. Low levels of normalized T-cell clonal expansion were also shown by some nonresponding patients.

For sequencing of the TCRbeta CDR3 region, genomic DNA was extracted from the sorted cells. The immunoSEQ Assay was used to sequence the TCRbeta CDR3 regions. TCRdb re-hosts the immuneACCESS table, in-frame sequences only. Its copies lack some clones; in the studies checked, an unresolved V gene accounts for under half of them, and the cause for the rest is not known. The sample table records 66,000 or so clones; more than 70% of these occur just once. In total, the top ten clones hold less than 0.55% of the sample. Concerning this clone itself: Its target antigen remains unknown. No base quality information exists; no much larger clone differs at one position.

The trial excluded patients who had a history of autoimmune disease or who were on systemic immunosuppression. Peripheral blood for TCR sequencing was collected from all dose cohorts at baseline, on cycle 4 day 1, and on cycle 7 day 1. The samples were drawn from a first-in-human, open-label, multicenter phase I dose-escalation trial of ivuxolimab. The trial enrolled adults with locally advanced or metastatic head and neck squamous cell, hepatocellular, melanoma or renal cell carcinoma. Before TCR sequencing, CD4+ T cells and CD8+ T cells were sorted from peripheral blood as separate populations. The germline ends are 19 bases apart after V is trimmed by 3 bases and J by 4 bases. The CDR3 numbers 16 residues from cysteine through phenylalanine. The entry retains the CDR3 DNA only, 48 bases that are in frame from base 1. CDR1 and CDR2 are read off the germline V gene as SQVTM and ANQGSEA.

Source: CD4+ or CD8+ T cells sorted from blood, taken in a trial of the OX40 agonist ivuxolimab. The receptor was derived from an adult with an advanced solid tumor such as melanoma, head and neck, liver or kidney cancer. In this chain, TRBV29-1 is recombined with TRBJ1-3; no D gene is confidently identified. Here the CDR3 is given as CSVEVREYGSGNTIYF. The nucleotides are TGCAGCGTTGAGGTCCGCGAATACGGGTCCGGAAACACCATATATTTT.